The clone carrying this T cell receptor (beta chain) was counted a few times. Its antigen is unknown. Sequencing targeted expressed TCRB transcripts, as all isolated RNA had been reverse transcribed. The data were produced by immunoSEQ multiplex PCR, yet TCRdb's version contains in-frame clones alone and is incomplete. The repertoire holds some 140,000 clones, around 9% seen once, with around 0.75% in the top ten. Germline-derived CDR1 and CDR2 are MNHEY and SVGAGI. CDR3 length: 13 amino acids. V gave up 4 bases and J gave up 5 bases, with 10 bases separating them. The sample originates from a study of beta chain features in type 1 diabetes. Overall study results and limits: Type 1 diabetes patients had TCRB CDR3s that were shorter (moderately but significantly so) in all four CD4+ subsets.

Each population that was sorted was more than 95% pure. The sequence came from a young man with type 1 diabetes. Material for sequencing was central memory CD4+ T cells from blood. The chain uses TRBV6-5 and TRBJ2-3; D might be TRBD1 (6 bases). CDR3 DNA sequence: TGTGCCAGCAGTTCCCCAGGGGTAGATACGCAGTATTTT. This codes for CASSSPGVDTQYF.